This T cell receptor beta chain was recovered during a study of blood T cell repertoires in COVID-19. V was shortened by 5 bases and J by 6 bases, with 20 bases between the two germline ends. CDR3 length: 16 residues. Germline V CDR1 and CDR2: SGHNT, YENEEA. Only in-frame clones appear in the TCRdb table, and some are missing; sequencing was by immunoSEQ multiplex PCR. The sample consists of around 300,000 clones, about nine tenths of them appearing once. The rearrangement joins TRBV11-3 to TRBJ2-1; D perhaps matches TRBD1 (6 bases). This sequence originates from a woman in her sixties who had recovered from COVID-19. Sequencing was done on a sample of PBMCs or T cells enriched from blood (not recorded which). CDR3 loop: CASSRRGTGQFNEQFF. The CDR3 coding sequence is TGTGCCAGCAGCCGAAGGGGGACCGGACAGTTCAATGAGCAGTTCTTC.